This record covers a single TCR beta chain. As yet, its antigen is unknown. From germline, CDR1 is LNHDA and CDR2 SQIVND (reference sequence). The CDR3 extends over 16 amino acids. V trimming: 5 bases; J trimming: 1 base; junction bases outside the gene matches: 4. The iRepertoire nested amplicon-rescue multiplex PCR amplified TCR alpha and beta CDR3s from RNA. Input was roughly 100-450 ng of tissue mRNA or PBMC total RNA. TCRdb reprocessed the multiplex PCR reads with MiXCR, giving one entry per CDR3 protein. Here the sample spans approximately 130,000 distinct CDR3 sequences, under 25% being singletons. This sample stems from a study of glioma-infiltrating T cells. Regarding the study as a whole: Tissue and blood shared very few CDR3 sequences. Gliomas, especially low-grade, showed above-expected tissue-blood divergence; non-neoplastic patients showed below.

This clonotype originated in a human donor with low-grade glioma or glioblastoma, undergoing nonglioma brain surgery, or in good health (not recorded which). The chain carries TRBV19 and TRBJ2-4, with 11 positions matching TRBD2. Sample: glioma tissue, nonneoplastic brain tissue, or PBMCs (not recorded which). The CDR3 protein is CASSPWTSGAKNIQYF. CDR3 DNA sequence: TGTGCCAGTAGTCCTTGGACTAGCGGGGCCAAAAACATTCAGTACTTC.